A selection of T cell receptor beta chains follows, all from one sample in a study of T cell changes during pregnancy in multiple sclerosis. TCRdb's table, derived via immunoSEQ multiplex PCR, lists solely in-frame clones and lacks some. The table includes around 50,000 clones, 75% to 90% detected once. Here the sequenced sample was CD8+ T cells from peripheral blood mononuclear cells, taken in the second trimester of pregnancy. The receptor set was obtained from a female donor with multiple sclerosis, enrolled in a pregnancy study. Both conserved end residues are part of each CDR3. D genes are given only for firm matches. Clone size appears in some rows only: once, few, many, or a class for an expanded clone.

d_call clone_size j_call v_call cdr3_nt cdr3_aa
NA NA TRBJ2-3 TRBV6-1 TGTGCCAGCAGTGATCTAGGGGGCACAGATACGCAGTATTTT CASSDLGGTDTQYF
NA NA TRBJ1-6 TRBV11-2 TGTGCCAGCAGCTTTATAGGAGATAATTCACCCCTCCACTTT CASSFIGDNSPLHF
NA NA TRBJ2-1 TRBV10-2 TGCGCCAGCAGTGTGACAGGAGAGTACAATGAGCAGTTCTTC CASSVTGEYNEQFF
TRBD1 once TRBJ1-2 TRBV4-1 TGCGCCAGCAGCCAAGGGGGGACAGGGGATGGCTACACCTTC CASSQGGTGDGYTF
NA NA TRBJ1-1 TRBV6-4 TGTGCCAGCAGCGAGGCAGCTACGAACACTGAAGCTTTCTTT CASSEAATNTEAFF
NA NA TRBJ2-7 TRBV7-8 TGTGCCAGCAGCTTTGGGCAGGGGATTTTCTACGAGCAGTACTTC CASSFGQGIFYEQYF
NA NA TRBJ1-5 TRBV7-9 TGTGCCAGCAGCTCAACAGTGACAGTGGATCAGCCCCAGCATTTT CASSSTVTVDQPQHF
TRBD2 NA TRBJ2-6 TRBV9 TGTGCCAGCAGCGTAGCTACGGGGAGGGGCGGGGGTCCGTCCTCTGGGGCCAACGTCCTGACTTTC CASSVATGRGGGPSSGANVLTF
NA medium-sized TRBJ1-2 TRBV6-5 TGTGCCAGCAGTTACCTTCCTGACAGGCCAAACTATGGCTACACCTTC CASSYLPDRPNYGYTF
TRBD1 few TRBJ1-5 TRBV13 TGTGCCAGCAGCTTAGCCGGACAGGGGGATCGGGCCCAGCATTTT CASSLAGQGDRAQHF
NA NA TRBJ2-7 TRBV13 TGTGCCAGCAGCTCGAAAAACAGAAAAGAGCAGTACTTC CASSSKNRKEQYF
NA NA TRBJ2-7 TRBV20-1 TGCAGTGCTTTTAGCTACGAGCAGTACTTC CSAFSYEQYF
NA NA TRBJ2-1 TRBV4-2 TGTGCCAGCAGCCAAGAGCCAGGAGGGACCTACAATGAGCAGTTCTTC CASSQEPGGTYNEQFF
TRBD1 NA TRBJ1-5 TRBV6-1 TGTGCCGAGGGACAGGGATCCCAGCCCCAGCATTTT CAEGQGSQPQHF
TRBD2 NA TRBJ2-2 TRBV13 TGTGCCAGCAGCTCACTAGCGGGGGGGCCCACCGGGGAGCTGTTTTTT CASSSLAGGPTGELFF
TRBD1 NA TRBJ2-1 TRBV6-5 TGTGCCAGCAGTTTCTACCCCGGGACAGGGTACAATGAGCAGTTCTTC CASSFYPGTGYNEQFF
NA NA TRBJ1-5 TRBV5-1 TGCGCCAGTAGCCCAGGGGAGTTCAATCAGCCCCAGCATTTT CASSPGEFNQPQHF
TRBD2 once TRBJ2-3 TRBV4-1 TGCGCCAGCAGCCAAGATGGGCTAGCGGGGGGAGAGATCACAGATACGCAGTATTTT CASSQDGLAGGEITDTQYF
TRBD1 NA TRBJ1-2 TRBV28 TGTGCCAGCAGTTTTGGAGTGGGACAGGATGAAAACTATGGCTACACCTTC CASSFGVGQDENYGYTF
NA NA TRBJ1-5 TRBV4-2 TGTGCCAGCAGCCGGGGGGTAAATCAGCCCCAGCATTTT CASSRGVNQPQHF
NA NA TRBJ2-2 TRBV6-4 TGTGCCAGCAGTGACTCGAGCGGCGGTTCCGGGGAGCTGTTTTTT CASSDSSGGSGELFF
TRBD2 NA TRBJ2-5 TRBV30 TGTGCCTGGACACAACTTCGGGGGGTTCGACAGACCCAGTACTTC CAWTQLRGVRQTQYF
TRBD1 NA TRBJ1-5 TRBV2 TGTGCCAGCAGTTCGGACAGGGACTACAATCAGCCCCAGCATTTT CASSSDRDYNQPQHF
NA NA TRBJ2-1 TRBV11-3 TGTGCCAGCAGCCTGGGGGGAGGAAATGAGCAGTTCTTC CASSLGGGNEQFF
NA NA TRBJ1-6 TRBV13 TGTGCCAGCAGCTTAGGCATGTCCCTCCACTTT CASSLGMSLHF
NA few TRBJ1-5 TRBV4-1 TGCGCCAGCAGCCACCCCGGGTCCCACAATCAGCCCCAGCATTTT CASSHPGSHNQPQHF
NA NA TRBJ2-2 TRBV2 TGTGCCGGGCGGGCGGTAGCGGGGGAGCTGTTTTTT CAGRAVAGELFF
NA NA TRBJ2-1 TRBV6-1 TGTGCCAGCAGTGAAGACGCCCCCCACTACTACAATGAGCAGTTCTTC CASSEDAPHYYNEQFF
NA NA TRBJ1-6 TRBV30 TGTGCCTTTACTTGGGGAGATAATTCACCCCTCCACTTT CAFTWGDNSPLHF
NA few TRBJ2-2 TRBV5-6 TGTGCCAGCAGCTTGCGGGGGTGGATCGGGGAGCTGTTTTTT CASSLRGWIGELFF
NA NA TRBJ2-5 TRBV2 TGTGCCAGCAGCGGACAGCAAGAGACCCAGTACTTC CASSGQQETQYF
NA NA TRBJ2-7 TRBV29-1 TGCAGCGTTGGAGGGTCCTACGAGCAGTACTTC CSVGGSYEQYF
NA NA TRBJ2-1 TRBV5-6 TGTGCCAGCAGTGCCCCGAGCCTGAGCTCCTACAATGAGCAGTTCTTC CASSAPSLSSYNEQFF